This T cell receptor beta chain emerged from a study of blood T cells in healthy people across ages. A sample-barcoded 5' primer and a J-beta primer mix were used in a second PCR of roughly 7 to 11 cycles. Every single cDNA molecule received a tag from a template-switch adaptor with 12 random nucleotides. MiXCR, run by TCRdb on the 5' RACE reads, gives a single entry per CDR3 protein. The sample yields around 1.5 million distinct CDR3 sequences, roughly 30% seen once. The CDR3 totals 13 residues. Germline CDR1 reads MGHRA; CDR2 reads YSYEKL. Concerning this clonotype: One junction end disagrees with the germline gene, perhaps due to a read error.

The sequence was collected from a woman in her thirties in good health. The chain is built from TRBV4-1 and TRBJ2-1; D is perhaps TRBD2 (6 bases). The sequenced sample consisted of blood. For the CDR3, the DNA is TGCACCAGCAGTCTCGGGGGCTACAATGAGCAGTTCTTC. Protein sequence: CTSSLGGYNEQFF.